These 26 T cell receptor beta chains were sequenced from one sample in a study of human T cells and chemical hapten exposure (dated by TCRdb to the early 2020s). The intended sense of this specimen's time point label: patch test 1, 2 weeks after DPC sensitization. This specimen's treatment or condition label, interpreted: therapeutic diphenylcyclopropenone sensitization with weekly scalp DPC. The protocol used for the library was RACE. For sequencing, a NextSeq 500 was employed. TCRdb reran the public reads through fastp at Q25 and MiXCR, keeping productive beta chains. Under each unique CDR3 protein, matching rows form one entry showing the most common genes and DNA. Recorded for this sample are about 81,000 distinct CDR3 sequences; around 7% of them occurred a single time. The top ten clones comprise under 2% of the sample. The specimen comprised whole blood, sampled in connection with sensitization to the hapten diphenylcyclopropenone (DPC). The receptor source for this set is a woman in her twenties or thirties with alopecia areata. Some clones in this sample may be carry-over from other donors' samples.

This clonotype was counted at least ten times. V gene TRBV9 combines with J gene TRBJ1-3; D is unclear. V was cut by 0 bases and J by 0 bases, with 4 bases left in between. CDR3 length equals 14 residues. CDR1 and CDR2 (germline): SGDLS, YYNGEE. CDR3 nucleotide sequence: TGTGCCAGCAGCGTAGGGTACTCTGGAAACACCATATATTTT. Translated, it gives CASSVGYSGNTIYF.

This clonotype was picked up many times. The V gene is TRBV20-1, the J gene TRBJ1-4, with D possibly being TRBD1 (5 bases). The V end lost 0 bases, the J end lost 7 bases, and 12 bases lay between the germline ends. The CDR3 has 14 amino acids. Germline V lookup: CDR1 DFQATT, CDR2 SNEGSKA (reference sequence). CDR3 bases: TGCAGTGCTAGAGATCATCAGGGCGGTGAAAAACTGTTTTTT. Its translation: CSARDHQGGEKLFF.

The chain links TRBV4-2 to TRBJ2-3, with D hard to call. Germline CDR1 and CDR2: LGHNA and YNFKEQ. Trimming cost V 1 base and J 2 bases, with 4 bases left between them. This CDR3 is 13 amino acids long. In DNA, the CDR3 is TGTGCCAGCAGCCAAGTAACCACAGATACGCAGTATTTT. It encodes CASSQVTTDTQYF.

There are a few counts of this clonotype. This sequence joins TRBV5-1 and TRBJ2-1; D uncertain. V lost 4 bases to trimming and J lost 6 bases, with 17 bases between them. Per the germline V gene, CDR1 is SGHRS and CDR2 is YFSETQ. The CDR3 has 15 residues. CDR3 protein: CASSPALGFGNEQFF. The CDR3 DNA reads TGCGCCAGCAGCCCGGCGCTGGGGTTCGGCAATGAGCAGTTCTTC.

This clonotype was observed at least ten times. The chain carries TRBV9 and TRBJ2-7, with TRBD1 matching over 7 bases. The CDR3 sequence is 14 residues long. The J segment lost 3 bases and the V segment lost 5 bases, leaving 8 bases of the junction unmatched. CDR1 and CDR2 (germline): SGDLS, YYNGEE. CDR3: CASSLTGEHYEQYF. The DNA for the CDR3 is TGTGCCAGCAGTTTAACAGGGGAGCACTACGAGCAGTACTTC.

This clonotype was seen only a few times. V gene TRBV7-9 combines with J gene TRBJ1-5; D gene uncertain. The germline V gene has CDR1 SEHNR and CDR2 FQNEAQ (reference sequence). V shed 1 base and J shed 2 bases, with 3 bases lying between them. This CDR3 spans 13 amino acids. CDR3 protein: CASSLVGNQPQHF. The CDR3 DNA reads TGTGCCAGCAGCTTAGTGGGCAATCAGCCCCAGCATTTT.

This clonotype was recorded at least ten times. J is TRBJ1-5 and V is TRBV20-1; no clear D gene. V was trimmed by 1 base and J by 0 bases, leaving 10 bases between them. CDR1 is DFQATT and CDR2 is SNEGSKA in the germline V gene (reference sequence). CDR3 length: 15 residues. CDR3 sequence reads: CSARAWVGSNQPQHF. The CDR3 DNA reads TGCAGTGCTAGAGCGTGGGTGGGTAGCAATCAGCCCCAGCATTTT.

This clonotype was recorded at least ten times. This chain connects TRBV29-1 to TRBJ2-5, with a tentative D call TRBD1 (6 bases). The CDR3 runs 13 residues. V lost 2 bases, J lost 2 bases, and 9 bases lay in between. Germline V gene sequence: CDR1 SQVTM, CDR2 ANQGSEA. As DNA, the CDR3 is TGCAGCGTTGAACCTCAGGGGCAAGAGACCCAGTACTTC. This codes for CSVEPQGQETQYF.

V is TRBV9 and J is TRBJ1-4; TRBD1 is a possible D gene (6 bases). Germline V gene sequence: CDR1 SGDLS, CDR2 YYNGEE. CDR3 length equals 13 residues. V was cut by 4 bases and J by 8 bases, with 12 bases left in between. CDR3 nucleotides: TGTGCCAGCAGCCTTATCGGGGGCGAAAAACTGTTTTTT. Amino acid sequence: CASSLIGGEKLFF.

This clonotype was recorded many times. The CDR3 here is CASSESDGYTF. CDR3 DNA sequence: TGTGCCAGCAGTGAATCAGATGGCTACACCTTC. The chain recombines TRBV25-1 with TRBJ1-2; D is undetermined. Germline loops: CDR1 MGHDK, CDR2 SYGVNS. V shed 1 base and J shed 6 bases, with 3 bases lying between them. The CDR3 is 11 residues long.

This clonotype was counted ten times or more. DNA for the CDR3: TGTGCCAGCAGCTCCCCACGCTCTGGAAACACCATATATTTT. As protein: CASSSPRSGNTIYF. This chain links TRBV11-2 with TRBJ1-3, with D hard to call. Trimming cost V 4 bases and J 0 bases, with 7 bases left between them. CDR1 and CDR2 (germline): SGHAT, FQNNGV. This CDR3 is 14 amino acids long.

The CDR3 loop reads CASNADRVTEAFF. For the CDR3, the DNA is TGTGCCAGCAACGCGGACAGGGTCACTGAAGCTTTCTTT. The chain carries TRBV25-1 and TRBJ1-1; TRBD1 matches 8 bases. After removal of 7 bases from V and 4 bases from J, the junction contained 5 bases not matched to a gene. This CDR3 is 13 amino acids long. Germline CDR1 reads MGHDK; CDR2 reads SYGVNS.

This clonotype was counted only a few times. The chain recombines TRBV6-6 with TRBJ1-5; D ambiguous. The germline CDR1 and CDR2 sequences are MNHNY and SVGAGI (reference sequence). The CDR3 sequence is 14 residues long. The ends were cut back, 2 bases at V and 5 bases at J, with 10 bases in the middle. As DNA, the CDR3 is TGTGCCAGCAGTTACACTGCACTCGATCAGCCCCAGCATTTT. It is translated as CASSYTALDQPQHF.

This clonotype has at least ten counts. The chain links TRBV10-3 to TRBJ1-1, with 10 bases fitting TRBD1. Looked up from germline, CDR1 is ENHRY and CDR2 is SYGVKD. J gave up 1 base and V 6 bases, and 8 bases lay outside the gene matches. The CDR3 contains 16 residues. The DNA of the CDR3 is TGTGCCATCAGCATGACAGGGGGCGGAGAGAACACTGAAGCTTTCTTT. It yields the protein CAISMTGGGENTEAFF.

CDR3 DNA sequence: TGTGCCAGCACCCGGCAGACTGGGGCCAACGTCCTGACTTTC. Translating it yields CASTRQTGANVLTF. The rearrangement joins TRBV5-4 to TRBJ2-6; D not resolved. CDR1 is SGHNT, CDR2 YYREEE, per germline (reference sequence). With 6 bases removed from V and 2 bases from J, the gap between germline ends came to 9 bases. The CDR3 totals 14 residues.

In this sample, this clonotype turned up many times. This chain connects TRBV7-3 to TRBJ2-1; 8 bases line up with TRBD1. CDR1 and CDR2 from the germline V gene are SGHTA and FQGTGA. The CDR3 length is 16 residues. V shed 5 bases and J 8 bases; nucleotides not matched to a gene: 14. The CDR3 spells CASSPLIGQGRDEQFF. The CDR3 DNA reads TGTGCCAGCAGCCCCTTAATTGGACAGGGCAGGGATGAGCAGTTCTTC.

This clonotype was seen more than once but under ten times. The chain recombines TRBV29-1 with TRBJ2-7; 8 bases agree with TRBD1. The CDR3 extends over 13 amino acids. The V gene's germline CDR1 is SQVTM and CDR2 ANQGSEA. V lost 6 bases, J lost 0 bases, and 4 bases stayed unmatched. The CDR3 region has the DNA TGCAGCGTCCAGGGGGCGAACTCCTACGAGCAGTACTTC. Amino acids: CSVQGANSYEQYF.

V and J are TRBV12-3 or TRBV12-4 and TRBJ1-2; D is perhaps TRBD1 (6 bases). The ends were cut back, 4 bases at V and 5 bases at J, with 14 bases in the middle. This CDR3 is 14 amino acids long. The CDR3 is CASSSLGARYGYTF. CDR3 coding DNA: TGTGCCAGCAGTTCCCTGGGGGCGCGGTATGGCTACACCTTC.

This chain uses TRBV5-6 with TRBJ1-1; 8 nucleotides line up with TRBD1. Germline assignment: CDR1 SGHDT and CDR2 YYEEEE. V was pared by 2 bases and J by 1 base, with 10 bases of the junction left unmatched. The CDR3 has 17 amino acids. The CDR3 sequence is CASSFRQGLRANTEAFF. Here the CDR3 DNA reads TGTGCCAGCAGCTTCCGACAGGGGTTGAGGGCGAACACTGAAGCTTTCTTT.

This clonotype has ten or more counts. CDR3 sequence reads: CASSRPGLGTEAFF. The CDR3 nucleotides are TGTGCCAGCAGCCGGCCGGGCCTTGGCACTGAAGCTTTCTTT. The J gene is TRBJ1-1, the V gene TRBV7-9, with D hard to call. The germline CDR1 and CDR2 sequences are SEHNR and FQNEAQ (reference sequence). The ends were cut back, 5 bases at V and 4 bases at J, with 14 bases in the middle. This CDR3 has 14 amino acids.

The chain recombines TRBV5-4 with TRBJ2-5; 9 bases fit TRBD1. Trimming took 3 bases from V and 5 from J; bases not matched to a gene: 5. Germline lookup yields CDR1 SGHNT and CDR2 YYREEE (reference sequence). This CDR3 contains 14 residues. The CDR3 sequence: CASSSQGAEETQYF. CDR3 bases: TGTGCCAGCAGCTCACAGGGGGCGGAGGAGACCCAGTACTTC.

This clonotype appeared many times. The V and J genes are TRBV7-2 and TRBJ2-3; D may be TRBD2 (5 bases). This CDR3 has 15 residues. The V end was cut by 5 bases, the J end by 0 bases, with 12 bases between. Germline lookup yields CDR1 SGHTA and CDR2 FQGNSA. The CDR3 reads CASSPSGESTDTQYF. CDR3 nucleotides: TGTGCCAGCAGCCCGTCTGGGGAGAGCACAGATACGCAGTATTTT.

The genes are TRBV30 and TRBJ1-4; D is perhaps TRBD1 (5 bases). Trimming stripped 2 bases from V and 4 bases from J, with 11 bases between. Germline V CDR1 and CDR2: GTSNPN, SVGIG (reference sequence). This CDR3 contains 14 residues. This CDR3 is CAWSPGPNNEKLFF. The CDR3 coding sequence is TGTGCCTGGAGTCCAGGGCCGAATAATGAAAAACTGTTTTTT.

There are a few counts of this clonotype. The V and J genes are TRBV5-1 and TRBJ2-7, with TRBD2 identical over 9 bases. Trimming removed 4 bases from V and 6 bases from J; junction bases left unmatched: 11. The CDR3 covers 15 residues. Germline-derived CDR1 and CDR2 are SGHRS and YFSETQ. CDR3: CASSSGGSGHREQYF. The CDR3 DNA reads as TGCGCCAGCAGCAGCGGGGGGTCGGGACACCGCGAGCAGTACTTC.

This clonotype showed up many times. The chain couples TRBV6-5 to TRBJ1-2, with TRBD1 matching over 8 bases. Germline V gives CDR1 MNHEY, CDR2 SVGAGI. Trimming cost V 5 bases and J 4 bases; bases outside gene matches: 6. The CDR3 loop spans 14 amino acids. The CDR3 loop reads CASSRQGRGYGYTF. In DNA form, the CDR3 reads TGTGCCAGCAGTCGACAGGGGAGAGGCTATGGCTACACCTTC.

The chain links TRBV5-1 to TRBJ1-1, with D unresolved. V shed 0 bases and J shed 3 bases, with 9 bases lying between them. Germline V lookup: CDR1 SGHRS, CDR2 YFSETQ. This CDR3 contains 14 residues. The CDR3 is CASSLESRHTEAFF. The CDR3 coding sequence is TGCGCCAGCAGCTTGGAGTCGAGGCACACTGAAGCTTTCTTT.